Each of the 4 T cell receptor beta chains below was sequenced from the same sample in a study of blood T cell repertoires in COVID-19. Data came from immunoSEQ multiplex PCR; TCRdb stores just in-frame clones and leaves some out. The sample carries roughly 210,000 clones, 80% to 90% recorded once. Sequencing was performed on peripheral blood. The receptors were sampled from an elderly woman with COVID-19, enrolled during active disease.

This chain uses TRBV5-4 with TRBJ2-7; 14 positions agree with TRBD2. This CDR3 has 18 amino acids. V trimming: 4 bases; J trimming: 6 bases; junction bases outside the gene matches: 15. Germline V gene lookup returns CDR1 SGHNT and CDR2 YYREEE (reference sequence). The CDR3 protein is CASSISGLAGGRPGEQYV. Written as DNA, the CDR3 is TGTGCCAGCAGCATATCCGGACTAGCGGGGGGCCGTCCTGGCGAGCAGTACGTC.

V is TRBV5-1 and J is TRBJ1-3, with D possibly matching TRBD1 (5 bases). This CDR3 has 9 amino acids. Germline CDR1 SGHRS, CDR2 YFSETQ. CDR3 protein: CRGRNTIYF. CDR3 in DNA: TGCAGGGGTCGAAACACCATATATTTT.

As regards this clone: Other DNA sequences of this sample code for an identical CDR3. CDR3 DNA: TGTGCCAGCTCACCCGGGACAGGGGGAAACACCATATATTTT. The encoded protein is CASSPGTGGNTIYF. The J gene is TRBJ1-3, the V gene TRBV18, with 9 bases lining up with TRBD1. In germline, CDR1 is KGHSH, CDR2 LQKENI. The CDR3 has 14 amino acids. V shed 3 bases and J 4 bases; nucleotides not matched to a gene: 1.

This chain connects TRBV2 to TRBJ1-5; no clear D. The germline V and J ends were trimmed by 5 bases and 1 base, with 12 bases remaining between them. In germline, CDR1 is SNHLY, CDR2 FYNNEI. CDR3 length: 15 amino acids. CDR3 region: CASSPSVVSNQPQHF. For the CDR3, the DNA is TGTGCCAGCAGTCCTTCTGTTGTAAGCAATCAGCCCCAGCATTTT.